The 16 T cell receptor beta chains given below trace back to one sample, sequenced in a study of response to subunit inactivated influenza vaccine. TCRdb analysed the RT-PCR reads with MiXCR anew, one entry per CDR3 protein. The repertoire holds 150,000 or so distinct CDR3 sequences, with about 10% as singletons. The sequences come from CD8+ T cells sorted from PBMCs, collected approximately 25 months after vaccination. The origin of the receptors is a man aged 45 to 70 who received an inactivated influenza vaccine.

J is TRBJ2-5 and V is TRBV7-2, with 7 bases aligning to TRBD2. The germline V gene has CDR1 SGHTA and CDR2 FQGNSA. V lost 4 bases, J lost 3 bases, and 11 bases stayed unmatched. The CDR3 length is 16 residues. The CDR3 sequence is CASSYPSAGTKETQYF. CDR3 DNA: TGTGCCAGCAGCTACCCGTCAGCGGGAACAAAAGAGACCCAGTACTTC.

This clonotype was seen more than once but under ten times. The chain carries TRBV7-2 and TRBJ1-2; a possible D gene is TRBD1 (5 bases). This CDR3 contains 14 residues. The germline CDR1 and CDR2 sequences are SGHTA and FQGNSA. V shed 2 bases and J shed 4 bases, with 11 bases lying between them. CDR3 DNA: TGTGCCAGCAGCTTATTGGGGACGTTCTATGGCTACACCTTC. Translated: CASSLLGTFYGYTF.

The sample holds a few counts of this clonotype. The chain recombines TRBV7-9 with TRBJ2-3; 7 bases agree with TRBD2. This CDR3 contains 16 residues. In germline, CDR1 is SEHNR, CDR2 FQNEAQ (reference sequence). The V segment lost 5 bases and the J segment 2 bases; nucleotides outside the gene matches: 10. CDR3 DNA sequence: TGTGCCAGCAGCCCCGAATGGGCGGGAGACACAGATACGCAGTATTTT. Its translation: CASSPEWAGDTDTQYF.

The V gene is TRBV6-5, the J gene TRBJ2-3; D gene unclear. V gave up 4 bases and J gave up 1 base, with 6 bases separating them. CDR3 length equals 13 residues. The V gene's germline CDR1 is MNHEY and CDR2 SVGAGI. This chain's CDR3 is CASSSYGTDTQYF. In DNA form, the CDR3 reads TGTGCCAGCAGTTCCTACGGCACAGATACGCAGTATTTT.

The gene calls are TRBV27 and TRBJ2-7, with a possible D match to TRBD2 (6 bases). The CDR3 has 14 residues. Germline V CDR1 and CDR2: MNHEY, SMNVEV (reference sequence). Trimming cost V 4 bases and J 3 bases, with 13 bases left between them. The CDR3: CASSSLPGLYEQYF. The CDR3 DNA reads as TGTGCCAGCAGTTCACTCCCGGGACTCTACGAGCAGTACTTC.

This clonotype has more than one count but fewer than ten. The rearrangement links TRBV4-2 to TRBJ2-5; TRBD1 agrees at 7 bases. Losses at the gene ends were 4 bases for V and 1 base for J; bases not matched to a gene: 3. The germline V gene encodes CDR1 LGHNA and CDR2 YNFKEQ. The CDR3 spans 14 residues. The CDR3 DNA is TGTGCCAGCAGCCCAGGGGACAGCCAAGAGACCCAGTACTTC. Residues: CASSPGDSQETQYF.

The genes are TRBV20-1 and TRBJ1-2; 7 positions agree with TRBD1. The CDR3 runs to 14 residues. V was pared by 1 base and J by 3 bases, with 5 bases of the junction left unmatched. The germline CDR1 and CDR2 sequences are DFQATT and SNEGSKA (reference sequence). The CDR3 DNA is TGCAGTGCTAGAGGATTCGGACAGGACTATGGCTACACCTTC. Translated: CSARGFGQDYGYTF.

J is TRBJ2-1 and V is TRBV7-9, with 7 bases that match TRBD2. This CDR3 region has 12 residues. The ends lost 8 bases at V and 9 bases at J; junction bases unmatched: 7. Germline V CDR1 and CDR2: SEHNR, FQNEAQ (reference sequence). CDR3 bases: TGTGCCAGCTCGGGGAGGGAGGCTGAGCAGTTCTTC. This codes for CASSGREAEQFF. Using reference TRBV7-9 and TRBJ2-1 for the parts outside the CDR3, the full variable domain is DTGVSQNPRHKITKRGQNVTFRCDPISEHNRLYWYRQTLGQGPEFLTYFQNEAQLEKSRLLSDRFSAERPKGSFSTLEIQRTEQGDSAMYLCASSGREAEQFFGPGTRLTVL.

The chain has TRBV6-5 and TRBJ2-1; 10 nucleotides align to TRBD2. CDR3 size: 17 residues. CDR1 is MNHEY and CDR2 is SVGAGI in the germline V gene. Germline trimming cut 2 bases from V and 4 bases from J; bases unmatched to any gene: 8. The DNA for the CDR3 is TGTGCCAGCAGTTACACCCCGGGACTAGCGTATTACAATGAGCAGTTCTTC. Its translation: CASSYTPGLAYYNEQFF.

The chain carries TRBV28 and TRBJ2-3, with TRBD2 matching 11 bases. From germline, CDR1 is MDHEN and CDR2 SYDVKM. The CDR3 loop spans 19 amino acids. Losses at the gene ends were 3 bases for V and 1 base for J; bases not matched to a gene: 12. CDR3 DNA sequence: TGTGCCAGCAGTTTTCAAGTGACTAGCGGGATCGGGGGCACAGATACGCAGTATTTT. This encodes CASSFQVTSGIGGTDTQYF.

This clonotype was picked up a small number of times. The rearrangement joins TRBV12-3 or TRBV12-4 to TRBJ1-5; 9 nucleotides match TRBD1. V lost 6 bases to trimming and J lost 6 bases; unmatched junction nucleotides: 9. The CDR3 sequence is 15 residues long. CDR3 bases: TGTGCCAGCAGCCCCGGACAGGGGCGAGGTCAGCCCCAGCATTTT. Its translation: CASSPGQGRGQPQHF.

This clonotype was seen many times. The gene calls are TRBV10-3 and TRBJ2-7; a weak D match, TRBD2 (5 bases). V was trimmed by 8 bases and J by 2 bases, leaving 13 bases between them. This CDR3 comprises 13 residues. The V gene's germline CDR1 is ENHRY and CDR2 SYGVKD. Here the CDR3 DNA reads TGTGCCATCGAGGAGGCAGCACCCTACGAGCAGTACTTC. It specifies CAIEEAAPYEQYF.

This clonotype was counted once. J is TRBJ1-6 and V is TRBV15; perhaps TRBD1 as D (5 bases). Germline V gene lookup returns CDR1 LNHNV and CDR2 YYDKDF (reference sequence). Trimming stripped 3 bases from V and 7 bases from J, with 13 bases between. The CDR3 consists of 15 residues. Written as DNA, the CDR3 is TGTGCCACCAGCAGCAGGGTGGCGAGAAATTCACCCCTCCACTTT. It is translated as CATSSRVARNSPLHF.

This clonotype was observed a few times. This rearrangement joins TRBV6-1 to TRBJ1-6; 10 nucleotides align to TRBD1. The CDR3 is 13 amino acids. J was trimmed by 7 bases and V by 7 bases; bases with no gene match: 1. From germline, CDR1 is MNHNS and CDR2 SASEGT. The CDR3 loop is CASKTGGNSPLHF. CDR3 in DNA: TGTGCCAGCAAGACAGGGGGCAATTCACCCCTCCACTTT.

This clonotype was counted at least ten times. The chain uses TRBV5-1 and TRBJ2-7, with 7 bases matching TRBD1. This CDR3 is 14 amino acids long. Germline loops: CDR1 SGHRS, CDR2 YFSETQ. V lost 4 bases, J lost 5 bases, and 9 bases stayed unmatched. The CDR3 reads CASSPTLQGDEQYF. For the CDR3, the DNA is TGCGCCAGCAGCCCTACACTCCAGGGGGACGAGCAGTACTTC. Full variable domain (missing parts from reference TRBV5-1 and TRBJ2-7): KAGVTQTPRYLIKTRGQQVTLSCSPISGHRSVSWYQQTPGQGLQFLFEYFSETQRNKGNFPGRFSGRQFSNSRSEMNVSTLELGDSALYLCASSPTLQGDEQYFGPGTRLTVT.

This clonotype was recorded at least ten times. V usage is TRBV4-3 and J usage is TRBJ2-7, with 8 positions matching TRBD1. The CDR3 has 15 residues. The trim removed 2 bases at V and 5 bases at J, leaving 8 bases unmatched. Per germline, CDR1 LGHNA and CDR2 YSLEER. CDR3 DNA: TGCGCCAGCAGCCAAACCTGGACAGGGCTCCACGAGCAGTACTTC. Protein: CASSQTWTGLHEQYF.